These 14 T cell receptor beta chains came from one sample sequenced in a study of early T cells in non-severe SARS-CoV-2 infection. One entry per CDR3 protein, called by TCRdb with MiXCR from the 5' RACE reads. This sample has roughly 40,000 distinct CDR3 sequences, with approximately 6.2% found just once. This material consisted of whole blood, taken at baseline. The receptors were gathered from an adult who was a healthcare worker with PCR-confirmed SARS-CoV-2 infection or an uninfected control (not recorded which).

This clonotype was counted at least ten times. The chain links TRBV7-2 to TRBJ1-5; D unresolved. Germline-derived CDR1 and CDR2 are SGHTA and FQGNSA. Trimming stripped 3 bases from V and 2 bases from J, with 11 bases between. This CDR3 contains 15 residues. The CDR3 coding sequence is TGTGCCAGCAGCTTTTCCAGGAGTGGCAATCAGCCCCAGCATTTT. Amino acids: CASSFSRSGNQPQHF.

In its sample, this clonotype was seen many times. Here the CDR3 reads CSAAAGGMNTEAFF. As DNA, the CDR3 is TGCAGTGCTGCGGCAGGGGGCATGAACACTGAAGCTTTCTTT. The chain has TRBV20-1 and TRBJ1-1, with TRBD1 matching 8 bases. CDR1 is DFQATT and CDR2 is SNEGSKA in the germline V gene (reference sequence). J lost 0 bases, V lost 5 bases, and 5 bases had no gene match. The CDR3 runs to 14 residues.

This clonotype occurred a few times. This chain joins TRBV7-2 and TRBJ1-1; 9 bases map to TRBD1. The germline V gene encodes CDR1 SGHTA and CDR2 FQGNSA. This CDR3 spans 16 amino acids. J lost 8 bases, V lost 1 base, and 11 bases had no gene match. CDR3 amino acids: CASSLGGHRGLLEAFF. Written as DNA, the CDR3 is TGTGCCAGCAGCTTAGGAGGGCACAGGGGGCTACTGGAAGCTTTCTTT.

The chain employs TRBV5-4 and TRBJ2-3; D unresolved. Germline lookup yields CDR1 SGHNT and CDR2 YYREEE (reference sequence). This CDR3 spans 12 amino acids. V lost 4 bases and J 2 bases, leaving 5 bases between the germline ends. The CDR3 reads CASSRVTDTQYF. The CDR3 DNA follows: TGTGCCAGCAGCAGAGTCACAGATACGCAGTATTTT.

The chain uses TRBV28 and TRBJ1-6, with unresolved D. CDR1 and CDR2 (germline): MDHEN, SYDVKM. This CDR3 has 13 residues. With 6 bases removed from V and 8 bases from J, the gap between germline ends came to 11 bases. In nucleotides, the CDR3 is TGTGCCAGCAGCCCCTTATCGGATTCACCCCTCCACTTT. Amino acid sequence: CASSPLSDSPLHF.

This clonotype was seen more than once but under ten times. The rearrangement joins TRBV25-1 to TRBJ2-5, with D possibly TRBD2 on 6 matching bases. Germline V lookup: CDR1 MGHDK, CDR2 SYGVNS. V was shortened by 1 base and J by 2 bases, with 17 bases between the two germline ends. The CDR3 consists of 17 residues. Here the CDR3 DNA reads TGTGCCAGCAGTGAATTAAAGGAGGGCAGGGTTCAAGAGACCCAGTACTTC. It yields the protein CASSELKEGRVQETQYF.

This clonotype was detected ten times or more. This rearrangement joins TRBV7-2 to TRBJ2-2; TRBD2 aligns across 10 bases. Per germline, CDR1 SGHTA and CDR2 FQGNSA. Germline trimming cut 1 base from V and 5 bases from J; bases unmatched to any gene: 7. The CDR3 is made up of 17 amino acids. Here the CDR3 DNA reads TGTGCCAGCAGCTTAGGGTCTAGCGGGGGAAAGACCGGGGAGCTGTTTTTT. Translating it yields CASSLGSSGGKTGELFF.

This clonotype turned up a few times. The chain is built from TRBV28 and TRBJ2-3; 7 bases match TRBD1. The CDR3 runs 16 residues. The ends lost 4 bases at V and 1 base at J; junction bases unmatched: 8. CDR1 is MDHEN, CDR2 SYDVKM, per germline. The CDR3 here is CASSSVTGYGTDTQYF. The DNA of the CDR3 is TGTGCCAGCAGTTCCGTGACAGGGTACGGCACAGATACGCAGTATTTT. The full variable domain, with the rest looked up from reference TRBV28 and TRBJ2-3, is DVKVTQSSRYLVKRTGEKVFLECVQDMDHENMFWYRQDPGLGLRLIYFSYDVKMKEKGDIPEGYSVSREKKERFSLILESASTNQTSMYLCASSSVTGYGTDTQYFGPGTRLTVL.

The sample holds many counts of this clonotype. The CDR3 loop is CASSAGLAGSETQYF. The CDR3 DNA sequence: TGTGCCAGCAGTGCGGGACTAGCGGGTTCTGAGACCCAGTACTTC. The chain couples TRBV6-1 to TRBJ2-5, with 12 bases matching TRBD2. The CDR3 loop spans 15 amino acids. The germline gives CDR1 MNHNS, CDR2 SASEGT. J lost 5 bases, V lost 4 bases, and 5 bases had no gene match.

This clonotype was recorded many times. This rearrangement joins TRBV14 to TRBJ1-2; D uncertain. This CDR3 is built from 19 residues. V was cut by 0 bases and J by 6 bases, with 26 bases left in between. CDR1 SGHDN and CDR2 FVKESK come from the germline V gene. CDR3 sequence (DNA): TGTGCCAGCAGCCAAGATCCCGCTTGGGCGGCTACCACCTCGGATGGCTACACCTTC. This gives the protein CASSQDPAWAATTSDGYTF.

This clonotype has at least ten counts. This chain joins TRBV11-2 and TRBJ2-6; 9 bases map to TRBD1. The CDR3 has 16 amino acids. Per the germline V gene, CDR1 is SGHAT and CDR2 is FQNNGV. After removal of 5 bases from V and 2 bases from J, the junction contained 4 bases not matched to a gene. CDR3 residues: CASSRTGGAGANVLTF. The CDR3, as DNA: TGTGCCAGCAGCCGAACAGGGGGCGCTGGGGCCAACGTCCTGACTTTC.

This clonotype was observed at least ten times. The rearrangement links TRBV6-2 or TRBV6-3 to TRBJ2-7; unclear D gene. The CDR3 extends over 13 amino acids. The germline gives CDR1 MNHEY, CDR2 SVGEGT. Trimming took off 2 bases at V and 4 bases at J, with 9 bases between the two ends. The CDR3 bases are TGTGCCAGCAGTTACATGGAAAGGTACGAGCAGTACTTC. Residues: CASSYMERYEQYF.

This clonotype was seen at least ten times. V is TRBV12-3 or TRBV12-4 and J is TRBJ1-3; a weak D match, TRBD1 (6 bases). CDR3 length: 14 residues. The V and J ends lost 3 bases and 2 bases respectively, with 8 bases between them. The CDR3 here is CASSFGTPGNTIYF. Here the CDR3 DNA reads TGTGCCAGCAGTTTCGGGACACCTGGAAACACCATATATTTT.

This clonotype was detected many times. Here the CDR3 reads CASKREGNFDEQYF. The CDR3 nucleotides are TGTGCCAGCAAAAGGGAGGGGAATTTTGACGAGCAGTACTTC. V is TRBV6-6 and J is TRBJ2-7, with 7 bases identical to TRBD2. The CDR3 spans 14 residues. In germline, CDR1 is MNHNY, CDR2 SVGAGI (reference sequence). The trim removed 7 bases at V and 5 bases at J, leaving 11 bases unmatched.